The 21 T cell receptor beta chains below all came from one sample that was sequenced in a study of T cell clonality in common variable immunodeficiency. Their antigens are not known. Sequencing was performed with immunoSEQ multiplex PCR; in TCRdb, only in-frame clones are kept and a portion is missing. This sample has about 28,000 clones, each found more than once. Overall study findings and caveats: Common variable immunodeficiency TCR beta sequences reportedly had fewer deletions and N-nucleotide insertions.

Sequencing used peripheral blood mononuclear cells. All receptors come from a human donor with common variable immunodeficiency.

This clone is medium-sized within its sample. The read ends 3 residues before the CDR3 terminus; that terminus is restored from the germline J gene. The chain uses TRBV2 and TRBJ1-1; no firm D call. Germline V gives CDR1 SNHLY, CDR2 FYNNEI. This CDR3 has 14 residues. Trimming took off 8 bases at V and 0 bases at J, with 13 bases between the two ends. CDR3 bases read: TGTGCCAGCCGTCTTGAACTGTTGAACACTGAA. Its protein is CASRLELLNTE. The complete CDR3 reads CASRLELLNTEAFF.

This clone has more than one count but fewer than ten. The CDR3 end lies 3 residues beyond the end of the read and is filled in from the germline J gene. This chain joins TRBV5-1 and TRBJ2-1; 10 bases fit TRBD2. Germline loops: CDR1 SGHRS, CDR2 YFSETQ. The V segment lost 3 bases and the J segment 7 bases; nucleotides outside the gene matches: 10. CDR3 length: 16 amino acids. CDR3 protein: CASSSLGAGGPNEQFF. CDR3 DNA, as far as it was read: TGCGCCAGCAGCTCCCTGGGAGCGGGGGGGCCTAATGAG. Full variable domain (missing parts from reference TRBV5-1 and TRBJ2-1): KAGVTQTPRYLIKTRGQQVTLSCSPISGHRSVSWYQQTPGQGLQFLFEYFSETQRNKGNFPGRFSGRQFSNSRSEMNVSTLELGDSALYLCASSSLGAGGPNEQFFGPGTRLTVL.

In this sample, this clone turned up many times. Compared with germline, one end of the junction differs, possibly owing to a read error. The CDR3 end falls 3 residues outside the read, so it is completed with the germline J gene. This chain joins TRBV4-2 and TRBJ1-1, with D maybe TRBD1 (6 bases). The CDR3 sequence is 13 residues long. CDR1 LGHNA and CDR2 YNFKEQ come from the germline V gene. CDR3 DNA, as far as it was read: TGCGCCAGCAGCCATGGAACAGGGACTGAA. Protein product: CASSHGTGTE. The full CDR3 is CASSHGTGTEAFF.

Regarding this clone: The DNA ends 3 residues before the CDR3 does, and the rest of the CDR3 is filled in from the germline J gene. V and J are TRBV2 and TRBJ2-1, with 9 nucleotides matching TRBD2. J gave up 6 bases and V 1 base, and 7 bases lay outside the gene matches. The CDR3 contains 16 residues. Germline assignment: CDR1 SNHLY and CDR2 FYNNEI. The CDR3 sequence is CASSEDRTSVGNEQFF. Incomplete CDR3 DNA: TGTGCCAGCAGTGAAGACCGGACTAGCGTCGGCAATGAG.

This clone was counted between two and nine times. Read data end 3 residues before the CDR3 end; the end is taken from the germline J gene. The gene calls are TRBV19 and TRBJ2-3; 9 bases map to TRBD2. The CDR3 is made up of 15 amino acids. The trim removed 2 bases at V and 1 base at J, leaving 1 base unmatched. CDR1 and CDR2 (germline): LNHDA, SQIVND (reference sequence). The CDR3 DNA, read in part, is TGTGCCAGTAGTATAAGGACTAGCGGCACAGATACG. Translation: CASSIRTSGTDT. In full, the CDR3 reads CASSIRTSGTDTQYF.

With regard to this clone: Sequencing ends 3 residues short of the CDR3 end; the germline J gene provides the rest. The chain couples TRBV30 to TRBJ1-6; D perhaps matches TRBD1 (5 bases). The V gene's germline CDR1 is GTSNPN and CDR2 SVGIG (reference sequence). The ends were cut back, 1 base at V and 5 bases at J, with 12 bases in the middle. The CDR3 is 15 residues long. CDR3 in amino acids: CAWSGWGADNSPLHF. Incomplete CDR3 DNA: TGTGCCTGGAGTGGGTGGGGCGCAGATAATTCACCC.

In the case of this clone: The DNA ends 3 residues before the CDR3 does, and the rest of the CDR3 is filled in from the germline J gene. The genes are TRBV6-2 or TRBV6-3 and TRBJ2-3; weak D call: TRBD1 (6 bases). This CDR3 has 16 amino acids. V lost 5 bases, J lost 2 bases, and 17 bases lay in between. CDR1 MNHEY and CDR2 SVGEGT come from the germline V gene. The CDR3: CASSGEQGYFTDTQYF. CDR3 DNA (partial): TGTGCCAGCAGTGGTGAACAGGGATACTTCACAGATACG.

This clone came up a few times. Read data end 3 residues before the CDR3 end; the end is taken from the germline J gene. The chain has TRBV19 and TRBJ1-6; 8 bases align to TRBD1. The CDR3 is made up of 16 amino acids. Germline values: CDR1 LNHDA, CDR2 SQIVND (reference sequence). The trim removed 5 bases at V and 6 bases at J, leaving 9 bases unmatched. The part of the CDR3 DNA that was read is TGTGCCAGTAGTCGACCGACAGGGGCCTTTAATTCACCC. It specifies CASSRPTGAFNSP. The whole CDR3 protein is CASSRPTGAFNSPLHF.

About this clone: From the germline J gene comes the end of the CDR3, since the read stops 3 residues before it. The chain carries TRBV18 and TRBJ2-5, with D unclear. This CDR3 contains 13 residues. Germline lookup yields CDR1 KGHSH and CDR2 LQKENI. The germline V and J ends were trimmed by 6 bases and 5 bases, with 13 bases remaining between them. The sequenced part of the CDR3 DNA is TGTGCCAGCTCCCCCGAGTACCGGGAGACC. The encoded protein is CASSPEYRET. The entire CDR3 is CASSPEYRETQYF.

This clone has only a few counts. The sequenced fragment ends 3 residues before the CDR3 boundary, so the rest is inferred from the germline J gene. This chain connects TRBV19 to TRBJ2-7; 9 nucleotides line up with TRBD1. The CDR3 covers 17 residues. The V segment lost 0 bases and the J segment 4 bases; nucleotides outside the gene matches: 10. From germline, CDR1 is LNHDA and CDR2 SQIVND (reference sequence). The CDR3 bases that were read are TGTGCCAGTAGTATAGATCTCCCCGGGACAGGGAAATACGAG. Translated: CASSIDLPGTGKYE. The whole CDR3 protein reads CASSIDLPGTGKYEQYF.

This clone was counted a few times. The read halts 3 residues ahead of the CDR3 end, with the missing end drawn from the germline J gene. The rearrangement links TRBV5-1 to TRBJ2-7; 9 bases match TRBD1. CDR1 and CDR2 from the germline V gene are SGHRS and YFSETQ. The J segment lost 5 bases and the V segment lost 2 bases, leaving 2 bases of the junction unmatched. This CDR3 contains 13 residues. CDR3 protein: CASSFTGGNEQYF. CDR3 DNA, as far as it was read: TGCGCCAGCAGCTTTACAGGGGGCAACGAG. Drawing the rest from reference TRBV5-1 and TRBJ2-7, the complete variable domain is KAGVTQTPRYLIKTRGQQVTLSCSPISGHRSVSWYQQTPGQGLQFLFEYFSETQRNKGNFPGRFSGRQFSNSRSEMNVSTLELGDSALYLCASSFTGGNEQYFGPGTRLTVT.

This clone appeared a few times. The read finishes 3 residues shy of the CDR3 end, and the germline J gene is used to complete it. The chain has TRBV5-6 and TRBJ1-5; D remains ambiguous. This CDR3 spans 14 amino acids. Germline CDR1 is SGHDT and CDR2 is YYEEEE. V dropped 4 bases and J dropped 0 bases, with 8 bases sitting between them. The part of the CDR3 DNA that was read is TGTGCCAGCAGCCGAACAGCTAGCAATCAGCCC. Its protein is CASSRTASNQP. The full CDR3 sequence reads CASSRTASNQPQHF.

Note on this clone: The read ends 3 residues before the CDR3 terminus; that terminus is restored from the germline J gene. The chain carries TRBV2 and TRBJ1-2, with D perhaps TRBD1 (5 bases). Germline loops: CDR1 SNHLY, CDR2 FYNNEI. The CDR3 contains 15 residues. V gave up 7 bases and J gave up 0 bases, with 15 bases separating them. CDR3 DNA (partial): TGTGCCAGCACGGGGGACGTAACCGCTAACTATGGC. It is translated as CASTGDVTANYG. The whole CDR3 protein is CASTGDVTANYGYTF.

This clone was detected only a few times. The read is 3 residues too short to cover the CDR3 end, so that end is filled in from the germline J gene. The chain recombines TRBV6-1 with TRBJ2-5, with D uncertain. V was shortened by 2 bases and J by 4 bases, with 8 bases between the two germline ends. Germline CDR1 is MNHNS and CDR2 is SASEGT. The CDR3 is 13 amino acids. The sequenced CDR3 bases are TGTGCCAGCAGTGAACAGATCAGAGAGACC. Translating gives CASSEQIRET. The full CDR3 protein is CASSEQIRETQYF.

Points on this clone: The read comes to an end 3 residues before the CDR3 does, leaving the germline J gene to fill in the end. This chain connects TRBV18 to TRBJ2-7; a possible D gene is TRBD1 (5 bases). The CDR3 is 15 amino acids. Trimming shortened V by 0 bases and J by 5 bases, and 14 bases separated the two germline ends. Germline V lookup: CDR1 KGHSH, CDR2 LQKENI. CDR3: CASSPPGRAVHEQYF. Incomplete CDR3 DNA: TGTGCCAGCTCACCACCGGGCAGGGCGGTGCACGAG.

This clone qualifies as medium-sized. The sequenced fragment ends 3 residues before the CDR3 boundary, so the rest is inferred from the germline J gene. The chain recombines TRBV7-2 with TRBJ1-1; 8 positions match TRBD1. This CDR3 has 14 residues. V dropped 4 bases and J dropped 3; count of bases not matched to a gene: 4. Germline CDR1 reads SGHTA; CDR2 reads FQGNSA. Partial CDR3 DNA: TGTGCCAGCAGCTCCCAGGGGGCCGACACTGAA. It translates to CASSSQGADTE. The full CDR3 reads CASSSQGADTEAFF. The entire variable domain, with the rest obtained from reference TRBV7-2 and TRBJ1-1, is as follows: GAGVSQSPSNKVTEKGKDVELRCDPISGHTALYWYRQSLGQGLEFLIYFQGNSAPDKSGLPSDRFSAERTGGSVSTLTIQRTQQEDSAVYLCASSSQGADTEAFFGQGTRLTVV.

This clone came up many times. The read ends 3 residues before the CDR3 terminus; that terminus is restored from the germline J gene. The chain links TRBV5-4 to TRBJ2-1; 11 nucleotides align to TRBD1. V was pared by 5 bases and J by 3 bases, with 4 bases of the junction left unmatched. The CDR3 sequence is 15 residues long. Germline V gene data show CDR1 as SGHNT and CDR2 as YYREEE (reference sequence). The CDR3 sequence: CASRSGTGGYNEQFF. CDR3 DNA, as far as it was read: TGTGCCAGCAGATCCGGGACAGGGGGCTACAATGAG.

With regard to this clone: The read stops 3 residues short of the end of the CDR3; the missing end is completed from the germline J gene. J is TRBJ2-2 and V is TRBV19, with 9 nucleotides matching TRBD1. The CDR3 length is 15 residues. Germline CDR1 and CDR2: LNHDA and SQIVND (reference sequence). Unmatched junction bases numbered 5, after V lost 3 bases and J lost 6 bases. The part of the CDR3 DNA that was read is TGTGCCAGTAGTATTGACAGGGGGTGGTCCGGGGAG. Its protein is CASSIDRGWSGE. The complete CDR3 sequence is CASSIDRGWSGELFF. The full variable domain, in which reference TRBV19 and TRBJ2-2 provide the parts outside the CDR3, is DGGITQSPKYLFRKEGQNVTLSCEQNLNHDAMYWYRQDPGQGLRLIYYSQIVNDFQKGDIAEGYSVSREKKESFPLTVTSAQKNPTAFYLCASSIDRGWSGELFFGEGSRLTVL.

Only a few counts were recorded for this clone. The read ends 3 residues before the CDR3 terminus; that terminus is restored from the germline J gene. This chain connects TRBV23-1 to TRBJ2-1; D is perhaps TRBD1 (5 bases). TRBV23-1 is reported as an ORF; its role is uncertain. Trimming took 3 bases from V and 0 from J, leaving 15 bases between them. The length of the CDR3 is 17 residues. The CDR3 reads CASSQLTVGFSYNEQFF. CDR3 bases read: TGCGCCAGCAGTCAGTTGACAGTAGGATTCTCCTACAATGAG.

This clone has a handful of counts. The read gets to within 3 residues of the CDR3 end, and the germline J gene fills in the rest. This chain joins TRBV7-9 and TRBJ1-6; D is undetermined. CDR1 is SEHNR, CDR2 FQNEAQ, per germline (reference sequence). Trimming removed 5 bases from V and 7 bases from J, with 3 bases in between. CDR3 size: 11 residues. CDR3 residues: CASSRNSPLHF. CDR3 DNA (partial): TGTGCCAGCAGCAGGAATTCACCC.

Note on this clone: The read comes to an end 3 residues before the CDR3 does, leaving the germline J gene to fill in the end. V usage is TRBV7-3 and J usage is TRBJ1-5; no firm D call. CDR3 length: 14 residues. The germline V and J ends were trimmed by 0 bases and 6 bases, with 9 bases remaining between them. The V gene's germline CDR1 is SGHTA and CDR2 FQGTGA. Incomplete CDR3 DNA: TGTGCCAGCAGCTTAACGGGCCCGAGTCAGCCC. As protein: CASSLTGPSQP. The whole CDR3 protein reads CASSLTGPSQPQHF.